This TCR beta chain stems from a study of cytotoxic CD8 clonotypes in ibrutinib-treated CLL (dated by TCRdb to 2020 to 2022). Broadly, across the study: The cohort was composed of more than ten relapsed/refractory and roughly 16 treatment-naive patients; IGHV unmutated status was identified in approximately 18 patients. Partial responses were observed in roughly 25 patients and complete responses in 2; after a median follow-up of about 69 months, remission was maintained in approximately 14 patients and progression was observed in approximately 12. Samples at response were collected after a median of around twelve months of treatment, with a range of roughly 6 to 40 months. Samples averaged 255,043 productive templates and 94,082 productive rearrangements. Of the 86 participants in the trial, roughly 26 had longitudinal samples available. Cryopreserved peripheral blood mononuclear cells were obtained before treatment, at response, and at either sustained remission or disease progression. All remission and progressive disease samples were collected while patients were still receiving ibrutinib. What the research found in general, with its limitations: At baseline, clonality was higher than in age-matched healthy donors and showed a strong correlation with circulating CD8+ T-cell counts. Sampling times were not matched between patients in sustained remission and patients whose disease was progressing, and lymph node repertoires were not examined. Clonality rose at ibrutinib response, remained stable during sustained remission, and dropped back toward baseline at progression. Public clonotypes were found to be uncommon and were observed to contract or remain stable during treatment; the increase in clonality was shown to reflect expansion of private clonotypes at ibrutinib response.

For this chain, trimming is 4 bases at the V end and 6 bases at the J end, and the number of junction bases without a gene match is 5. Reading from cysteine to phenylalanine, the CDR3 counts 13 amino acids. Only the CDR3 DNA stays, 39 bases, in frame from base 1. According to the germline V gene, CDR1 reads SGHVS and CDR2 reads FNYEAQ. In light of the paper, this sample's time point label describes: around 25 months on ibrutinib. Roughly 2 micrograms of genomic DNA were extracted from cryopreserved PBMCs for TCR beta library preparation. Longitudinal blood samples from CLL patients on ibrutinib monotherapy were analyzed using high-throughput TCR beta sequencing. The patients were enrolled in a single-center, open-label phase 2 trial of ibrutinib monotherapy. Each clonotype received, on average, around 10x coverage in deep resolution sequencing performed on a MiSeq, where the target depth lay between 1 in 1 million and 1 in 200,000 T cells. The immunoSEQ hsTCRB Kit was used to generate the TCR beta libraries. The published analysis was carried out like this. Data were analyzed with ImmunoSEQ Data Assistant and ImmunoSEQ Analyzer, with V, D and J genes assigned per IMGT definitions. Clonality, which ranges from 0 to 1, was calculated by subtracting the normalized Shannon entropy of productive rearrangement frequencies from one. Only overrepresented clonotypes making up at least 0.05% of the repertoire of each patient were included in the public clonotype analysis. Repertoires from roughly 13 age-matched healthy donors in immuneACCESS were used as clonality controls. This immuneACCESS table, as held by TCRdb, lists in-frame sequences with V and J called but not all clones. Of the missing ones, under half trace to an unresolved V gene in checked studies; the others have no known cause. V and J calls and clone size are copied from that table; D and trimming were computed from the DNA. The sample table holds 90,000 to 95,000 clones, of which approximately 71% were seen once. Clones ranked in the top ten supply roughly 24% of the sample.

A note on this clone: The antigen this receptor binds is unknown. The record has no base qualities; no much larger clone is one base away.

The chain is encoded by TRBV7-6 joined to TRBJ1-2; 7 bases in the junction line up with TRBD1. Specimen: PBMCs, collected after 24 months of ibrutinib treatment. The origin of this receptor is a human donor with chronic lymphocytic leukemia. The DNA sequence is TGTGCCAGCAGCTCGGGACAGACTAATGGCTACACCTTC. Protein translation: CASSSGQTNGYTF.